This TCR beta chain derives from a study of cytomegalovirus exposure and HLA in healthy donors. The PCR made use of 60 Vbeta and 13 Jbeta primers. Clones were sequenced by immunoSEQ multiplex PCR, and TCRdb holds only the in-frame ones, with some missing. The data hold more than 150,000 clones, with about three quarters observed a single time. Whole-study findings and limits: Rarity marked most TCR sequences, yet some public TCRs occurred in many donors. There were several of the most significant clusters that appeared linked to common viral pathogens in a later analysis. Fewer N-insertions (relative to the 666-donor mean) were reportedly seen in an Asian-associated ancestry cluster in a later analysis.

The CDR3 loop spans 14 amino acids. From germline, CDR1 is MNHNY and CDR2 SVGAGI (reference sequence). Deletions cut 2 bases from V and 4 bases from J, with 9 bases between. Regarding this clone: The antigen is unknown.

The chain combines TRBV6-6 with TRBJ1-5; D unclear. The origin of this receptor is a woman in her thirties or forties in good health and CMV-seropositive. Specimen: PBMCs. CDR3 sequence (DNA): TGTGCCAGCAGTTACGGAGGTGTGAATCAGCCCCAGCATTTT. It is translated as CASSYGGVNQPQHF.